One sample yielded the 10 T cell receptor beta chains listed below, sequenced in a study of identical twins. TCRdb reprocessed the 5' RACE reads with MiXCR, giving one entry per CDR3 protein. The table lists some 690,000 distinct CDR3 sequences, 21% of them singletons. The sample was also linked to a second study, of T cells expressing NK-cell markers.

Sequencing was performed on PBMCs. The receptors here all came from a woman aged 18-29 years in good health.

In this sample, this clonotype turned up many times. The CDR3 coding sequence is TGCAGTGCTAGTCGGACAAACCAAGAGACCCAGTACTTC. Translated: CSASRTNQETQYF. V is TRBV20-1 and J is TRBJ2-5, with D tentatively TRBD1 (5 bases). Looked up from germline, CDR1 is DFQATT and CDR2 is SNEGSKA (reference sequence). Trimming removed 3 bases at V and 0 bases at J, with 8 bases between. The CDR3 has 13 amino acids.

The chain has TRBV18 and TRBJ2-7; 7 bases map to TRBD1. Germline V lookup: CDR1 KGHSH, CDR2 LQKENI. V lost 4 bases, J lost 3 bases, and 9 bases stayed unmatched. The CDR3 totals 15 residues. The CDR3 is CASSRPGTADYEQYF. CDR3 DNA sequence: TGTGCCAGCTCACGCCCCGGGACAGCAGACTACGAGCAGTACTTC. Variable domain in full (rest from reference TRBV18 and TRBJ2-7): NAGVMQNPRHLVRRRGQEARLRCSPMKGHSHVYWYRQLPEEGLKFMVYLQKENIIDESGMPKERFSAEFPKEGPSILRIQQVVRGDSAAYFCASSRPGTADYEQYFGPGTRLTVT.

This clonotype was counted only a few times. This chain uses TRBV5-1 with TRBJ1-1; D is unresolved. The CDR3 runs to 13 residues. The germline gives CDR1 SGHRS, CDR2 YFSETQ. Deletions cut 2 bases from V and 1 base from J, with 6 bases between. This chain's CDR3 is CASSFKQNTEAFF. In DNA form, the CDR3 reads TGCGCCAGCAGCTTCAAGCAGAACACTGAAGCTTTCTTT.

The rearrangement links TRBV10-1 to TRBJ2-2; 13 nucleotides agree with TRBD2. Germline values: CDR1 WNHNN, CDR2 SYGVQD (reference sequence). The CDR3 consists of 14 residues. The V segment lost 6 bases and the J segment 6 bases; nucleotides outside the gene matches: 1. The CDR3 is CASSGLAGAGELFF. DNA for the CDR3: TGCGCCAGCAGCGGACTAGCGGGGGCCGGGGAGCTGTTTTTT.

The rearrangement links TRBV7-9 to TRBJ2-1; D unresolved. The V gene lost 1 base and the J gene lost 7 bases, with 14 bases spanning the gap. Germline CDR1 and CDR2: SEHNR and FQNEAQ (reference sequence). The length of the CDR3 is 15 residues. CDR3 amino acids: CASSLVRASLNEQFF. The CDR3 nucleotides are TGTGCCAGCAGCTTAGTACGGGCCTCTCTGAATGAGCAGTTCTTC.

The sample holds a few counts of this clonotype. DNA for the CDR3: TGTGCCATCTTCGATAGCAGGTCGGAGACCCAGTACTTC. Its translation: CAIFDSRSETQYF. The V gene is TRBV10-3, the J gene TRBJ2-5; D remains unclear. Germline CDR1 reads ENHRY; CDR2 reads SYGVKD. Trimming left V 8 bases short and J 5 bases short, with 15 bases between. The CDR3 loop spans 13 amino acids.

As concerns this clonotype: A much larger clonotype is one base distant, so this may be a read error. CDR3 protein: CASSDPTRTQYF. The DNA of the CDR3 is TGTGCCAGCAGTGACCCCACCCGGACTCAGTACTTC. The chain combines TRBV6-5 with TRBJ2-7; TRBD2 might be the D (5 bases). Trimming pared 5 bases from V and 10 bases from J, leaving 15 bases between. The CDR3 runs to 12 residues. Germline CDR1 reads MNHEY; CDR2 reads SVGAGI.

This clonotype was seen a handful of times. This may come from a read error, since a much larger clone is one base off. The V gene is TRBV3-1, the J gene TRBJ2-3; D call uncertain. The germline V gene encodes CDR1 LGHDT and CDR2 YNNKEL (reference sequence). Trimming cost V 3 bases and J 4 bases, with 2 bases left between them. This CDR3 spans 11 amino acids. The CDR3 protein is CASSHSDTQYF. As DNA, the CDR3 is TGTGCCAGCAGCCACTCAGATACGCAGTATTTT.

The V call is TRBV12-3 or TRBV12-4, the J call TRBJ2-3; 8 bases fit TRBD1. The CDR3 loop spans 16 amino acids. The trim removed 3 bases at V and 0 bases at J, leaving 5 bases unmatched. In DNA form, the CDR3 reads TGTGCCAGCAGTTTTCCTCAGGGGGCTAGCACAGATACGCAGTATTTT. Translation gives CASSFPQGASTDTQYF.

V is TRBV19 and J is TRBJ1-6; 7 bases are shared with TRBD1. Germline CDR1 and CDR2: LNHDA and SQIVND (reference sequence). CDR3 length: 14 amino acids. V lost 3 bases to trimming and J lost 9 bases; unmatched junction nucleotides: 5. The CDR3 DNA is TGTGCCAGTAGTATGAGGACAGGTGGTTCACCCCTCCACTTT. Its translation: CASSMRTGGSPLHF.